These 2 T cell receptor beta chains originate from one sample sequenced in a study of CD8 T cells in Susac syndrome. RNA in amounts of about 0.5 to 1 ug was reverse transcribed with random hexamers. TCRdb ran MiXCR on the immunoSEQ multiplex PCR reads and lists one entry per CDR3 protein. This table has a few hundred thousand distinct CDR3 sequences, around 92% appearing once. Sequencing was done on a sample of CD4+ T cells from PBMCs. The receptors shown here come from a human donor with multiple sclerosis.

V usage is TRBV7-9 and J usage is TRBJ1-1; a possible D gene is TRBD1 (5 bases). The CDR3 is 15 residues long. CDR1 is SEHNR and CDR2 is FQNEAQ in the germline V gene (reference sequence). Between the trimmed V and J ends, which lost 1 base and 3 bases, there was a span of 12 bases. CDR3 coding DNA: TGTGCCAGCAGCTTAGGCGGCAGGGCGGACACTGAAGCTTTCTTT. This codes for CASSLGGRADTEAFF.

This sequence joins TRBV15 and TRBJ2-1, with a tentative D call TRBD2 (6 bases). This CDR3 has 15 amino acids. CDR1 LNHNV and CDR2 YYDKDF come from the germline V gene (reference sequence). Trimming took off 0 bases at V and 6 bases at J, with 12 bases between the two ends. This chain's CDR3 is CATSRDQGGTNEQFF. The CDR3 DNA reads TGTGCCACCAGCAGAGATCAGGGCGGGACCAATGAGCAGTTCTTC.